Listed below are T cell receptor beta chains from one sample, sequenced in a study of blood T cells in healthy people across ages. TCRdb re-called the 5' RACE reads through MiXCR, storing one row per CDR3 protein. The repertoire holds some 1.8 million distinct CDR3 sequences, with roughly two fifths as singletons. Sequences were obtained from blood. These receptors originate from a human donor in good health. The CDR3 runs from the conserved cysteine through the conserved F or W. A D gene is named only where the DNA matches it firmly. Where a row states a size, it is once, few, many or the class of an expanded clone; other rows omit it.

>TRBV6-5|TRBJ1-1|.|.
TGTGCCAGCAACCCTTGGCAGGACCAAGGGGAAGCTTTCTTT
CASNPWQDQGEAFF
>TRBV4-2|TRBJ2-7|.|few
TGTGCCAGCAGCCACAGCTACCTCTACGAGCAGTACTTC
CASSHSYLYEQYF
>TRBV27|TRBJ2-3|TRBD1|.
TGTGCCAGCAGTTCCCGGACAGGGGAAACAGATACGCAGTATTTT
CASSSRTGETDTQYF
>TRBV6-2/TRBV6-3|TRBJ2-7|.|.
TGTGCCAGCAGTTACTCGGGTTCCAGCAGGAGATCCTACGAGCAGTACTTC
CASSYSGSSRRSYEQYF
>TRBV29-1|TRBJ2-7|.|.
TGCAGCGTTGAAGATCCGGACAGACCCTACGAGCAGTACTTC
CSVEDPDRPYEQYF
>TRBV12-3/TRBV12-4|TRBJ2-3|.|.
TGTGCCAGCAGTTTTGCAGGGATCGGCACAGATACGCAGTATTTT
CASSFAGIGTDTQYF
>TRBV12-3/TRBV12-4|TRBJ2-4|TRBD2|.
TGTGCCAGCAGTTACGGGGGGGAACTAGAAATTCAGTACTTC
CASSYGGELEIQYF
>TRBV20-1|TRBJ2-5|.|.
TGCAGTGCTAGAGATGGCGGGGGCGTGGAGACCCAGTACTTC
CSARDGGGVETQYF
>TRBV12-3/TRBV12-4|TRBJ1-2|.|.
TGTGCCAGCAGTTCCCCGGTCGGCTATGGCTACACCTTC
CASSSPVGYGYTF
>TRBV24-1|TRBJ2-5|.|.
TGTGCCACCAGTGACCAGGGGTTCGGGGAGACCCAGTACTTC
CATSDQGFGETQYF
>TRBV9|TRBJ1-1|.|few
TGTGCCAGCAGCGTTGACCGGGACTCAAATCATGAAGCTTTCTTT
CASSVDRDSNHEAFF
>TRBV5-1|TRBJ2-1|TRBD2|.
TGCGCCAGCAGCTGGCTTGGCGGGGGGACGAATGAGCAGTTCTTC
CASSWLGGGTNEQFF
>TRBV11-3|TRBJ2-5|.|few
TGTGCCAGCAGCTTAGGGATTAGCTTCCGGGAGACCCAGTACTTC
CASSLGISFRETQYF
>TRBV4-1|TRBJ1-2|TRBD1|.
TGCGCCAGCAGCTTCCGGACAGGGGTGGGAGGCTACACCTTC
CASSFRTGVGGYTF
>TRBV10-3|TRBJ2-1|TRBD2|.
TGTGCCATCAGTGGGCCGGGACTAGCGGGGGAGAATGAGCAGTTCTTC
CAISGPGLAGENEQFF
>TRBV28|TRBJ1-1|.|.
TGCGCCAGCATCTCGACGGTGAACACTGAAGCTTTCTTT
CASISTVNTEAFF
>TRBV7-3|TRBJ2-7|TRBD1|.
TGTGCCAACAGCATCGATCCCCGGGGGACAGGACTCTCCTACGAGCAGTACTTC
CANSIDPRGTGLSYEQYF
>TRBV12-3/TRBV12-4|TRBJ1-1|TRBD1|.
TGTGCCAGCAGTTTCGGGACAGAGGGGGACACTGAAGCTTTCTTT
CASSFGTEGDTEAFF
>TRBV5-5|TRBJ1-2|.|few
TGTGCCAGCAGCCCCACAGGCTATGGCCACACCTTC
CASSPTGYGHTF
>TRBV27|TRBJ2-7|.|.
TGTGCCAGCAGTTTCGAAGGGGCGCCCTACGAGCAGTACTTC
CASSFEGAPYEQYF
>TRBV5-1|TRBJ2-1|TRBD2|few
TGCGCCAGCAGAGTAGCGGGGGGCATTTCCAATGAGCAGTTCTTC
CASRVAGGISNEQFF
>TRBV20-1|TRBJ1-5|TRBD1|.
TGCAGTGCTAGAGCCCTGACAGGGGTTGATCAGCCCCAGCATTTT
CSARALTGVDQPQHF
>TRBV10-3|TRBJ2-3|.|once
TGTGCCATCAGTTCTACCGGGACTCCAGATACGCAGTATTTT
CAISSTGTPDTQYF
>TRBV20-1|TRBJ2-3|TRBD1|many
TGCAGTGCTAGGAACAAGGGACAGGGGGGGATAGATACGCAGTATTTT
CSARNKGQGGIDTQYF
>TRBV7-2|TRBJ2-5|.|few
TGTGCCAGCAGCTTACTGTGGGACCCCCCGGCGGAGACCCAGTACTTC
CASSLLWDPPAETQYF
>TRBV4-3|TRBJ1-2|.|many
TGCGCCAGCAGCCAGTGGACCGCTGGGGACTACACCTTC
CASSQWTAGDYTF
>TRBV7-9|TRBJ2-5|.|few
TGTGCCAGCAGTCGAATAAATCAGATCCAAGAGACCCAGTACTTC
CASSRINQIQETQYF
>TRBV29-1|TRBJ2-7|TRBD1|few
TGCAGCGTTGAGGGGGACAGGTTAGAGCAGTACTTC
CSVEGDRLEQYF
>TRBV20-1|TRBJ1-6|.|.
TGCAGTGCTGTTGGAGGACGGTATAATTCACCCCTCCACTTT
CSAVGGRYNSPLHF
>TRBV2|TRBJ1-2|.|few
TGTGCCAGCAGTGACGGGCGGGCCTATGGCTACACCTTC
CASSDGRAYGYTF
>TRBV28|TRBJ2-1|TRBD1|.
TGTGCCAGCAGTTCGGGGACAGGGGGGTCCTACAATGAGCAGTTCTTC
CASSSGTGGSYNEQFF
>TRBV5-1|TRBJ1-1|.|few
TGCGCCAGCAGCTTGTCACGGGGACAAAACACTGAAGCTTTCTTT
CASSLSRGQNTEAFF
>TRBV7-2|TRBJ1-2|TRBD1|few
TGTGCCAGCAGCCGCCGGGACAGGGTTCATGGCTACACCTTC
CASSRRDRVHGYTF
>TRBV5-1|TRBJ2-1|.|.
TGCGCCAGCATGGGGGGGCCGGGCAATGAGCAGTTCTTC
CASMGGPGNEQFF
>TRBV2|TRBJ2-5|.|.
TGTGCCAGCATGAGCTCGGTGTACCAAGAGACCCAGTACTTC
CASMSSVYQETQYF
>TRBV24-1|TRBJ2-7|TRBD1|.
TGTGCCACCAGTGATGGGACAGGGTACTCCTACGAGCAGTACTTC
CATSDGTGYSYEQYF
>TRBV12-3/TRBV12-4|TRBJ1-6|.|once
TGTGCCAGCACCTCAAGAGAGGACAGTAATTCACCCCTCCACTTT
CASTSREDSNSPLHF
>TRBV7-2|TRBJ2-7|TRBD1|.
TGTGCCTGCAGCGTACAGGGGGCCTCCTACAATGAGCAGTACTTC
CACSVQGASYNEQYF
>TRBV12-3/TRBV12-4|TRBJ1-2|TRBD1|few
TGTGCCAGCAGTCCGTCACAGGGGGGTGGTGGCTACACCTTC
CASSPSQGGGGYTF
>TRBV6-2/TRBV6-3|TRBJ2-7|TRBD1|few
TGTGCCAGCAGTTATTCGGACAGGGGTTCCTACGAGCAGTACTTC
CASSYSDRGSYEQYF
>TRBV20-1|TRBJ1-2|TRBD1|.
TGCAGTGCTAGTCCTCATGCGACAGGGAAATATGGCTACACCTTC
CSASPHATGKYGYTF
>TRBV4-3|TRBJ1-1|TRBD1|.
TGCGCCAGCAGCCAAGATACGGGGACAGTAGAGCTCATGAACACTGAAGCTTGCTTT
CASSQDTGTVELMNTEACF
>TRBV3-1|TRBJ1-2|.|once
TGTGCCAGCAGCCAACCGGGCAACTTGGTTGGAGGCTACACCTTC
CASSQPGNLVGGYTF
>TRBV24-1|TRBJ2-1|TRBD2|.
TGTGCCACCAGTGATTTATCCGGGACTAGCATCGATGAACAGTTCTTC
CATSDLSGTSIDEQFF
>TRBV4-1|TRBJ1-2|.|few
TGCGCCAGCAGCCAGAACGGGGGCTTCCGTGGCTACACCTTC
CASSQNGGFRGYTF
>TRBV4-1|TRBJ2-1|.|few
TGCGCCAGCAGCCTCCCCATAGGGAAACGTTTGTCCTACAATGAGCAGTTCTTC
CASSLPIGKRLSYNEQFF
>TRBV15|TRBJ1-5|.|.
TGTGCCACCAGCACCAGCTACGAGCCCCAGCATTTT
CATSTSYEPQHF
>TRBV29-1|TRBJ1-2|.|.
TGCAGCGTTGAAGATGGGCAGGCGAATAACTATGGCTACACCTTC
CSVEDGQANNYGYTF
>TRBV20-1|TRBJ2-5|TRBD1|.
TGCAGTGCGCACAGGGGAGATGAGACCCAGTACTTC
CSAHRGDETQYF
>TRBV12-3/TRBV12-4|TRBJ1-5|.|many
TGTGCCAGCAGGGATCAGGGGAATCAGCCCCAGCATTTT
CASRDQGNQPQHF
>TRBV4-1|TRBJ2-1|.|.
TGCGCCAGCAGCCAAGATCCGTTTCCGAGCTCCTACAATGAGCAGTTCTTC
CASSQDPFPSSYNEQFF
>TRBV4-1|TRBJ1-1|.|.
TGCGCCAGCAGCCGCCTTTCCTTACCGATGGGGACCTACACTGAAGCTTTCTTT
CASSRLSLPMGTYTEAFF
>TRBV5-1|TRBJ2-1|.|few
TGCGCCAGCAGCTATGAGTCGGTTGAGCAGTTCTTC
CASSYESVEQFF
>TRBV7-2|TRBJ1-2|TRBD1|.
TGTGCCAGCAGCTTCGGACAGGGGGGCATCGGCTACACCTTC
CASSFGQGGIGYTF